This T cell receptor (beta chain) was sequenced for a study of human T cells and chemical hapten exposure. Study-level background: Each patch test put 0.01% DPC on the upper back, and results were read at 6 days.

Ten or more counts support this clonotype. Its antigen remains unidentified. Study-level points and caveats: Those TCRs sitting above 1 in 1000 frequency stayed the same with DPC sensitization. Relative to control repertoires, expanded TCRs gave rise to significantly more large CDR3 similarity clusters.

TCRdb called the RACE reads again in MiXCR, with one record for every CDR3 protein. The sample comprises under 450,000 distinct CDR3 sequences, approximately 4.4% of which are singletons, and under 3% rests with the top ten. Regarding time point: patch test 1, 2 weeks after DPC sensitization. Indicated treatment: therapeutic diphenylcyclopropenone sensitization with weekly scalp DPC. CDR1 is MNHNS, CDR2 SASEGT, per germline. Trimming at V came to 6 bases and at J to 4 bases, leaving 8 bases not matched to a gene. The length of the CDR3 is 16 residues. Material: whole blood, obtained in connection with sensitization to the hapten diphenylcyclopropenone (DPC). V is TRBV6-1 and J is TRBJ2-5, with 13 positions matching TRBD2. The clonotype originates from a woman aged 50 to 65 with alopecia areata. Some clones in this sample may be carry-over from other donors' samples. The CDR3 DNA reads TGTGCCAGCAGCATGGATGGGACTAGCGGGACAGAGACCCAGTACTTC. This sequence encodes CASSMDGTSGTETQYF.